The 10 T cell receptor beta chains given below trace back to one sample, sequenced in a study of control samples from healthy donors and cancer patients. Here immunoSEQ multiplex PCR was the method, and the copy in TCRdb shows in-frame clones only, minus some. This sample has under 60,000 clones, with less than 95% found just once. The source material was blood. These receptors all stem from a man aged 25 to 45 in good health.

This clone was detected once. The V gene is TRBV9, the J gene TRBJ1-1; D might be TRBD1 (6 bases). Germline V gives CDR1 SGDLS, CDR2 YYNGEE. The V end was cut by 3 bases, the J end by 1 base, with 7 bases between. There are 13 residues in the CDR3. The CDR3: CASSADRNTEAFF. Written as DNA, the CDR3 is TGTGCCAGCAGCGCGGACAGGAACACTGAAGCTTTCTTT.

The CDR3 loop is CASSSQDGFYGYTF. The CDR3 DNA is TGTGCCAGCAGCTCACAAGACGGATTCTATGGCTACACCTTC. The chain uses TRBV7-8 and TRBJ1-2; no definite D call. The V gene lost 4 bases and the J gene lost 4 bases, with 13 bases spanning the gap. There are 14 residues in the CDR3. The V gene's germline CDR1 is SGHVS and CDR2 FQNEAQ.

The chain couples TRBV28 to TRBJ2-5; 10 nucleotides match TRBD1. Germline V gives CDR1 MDHEN, CDR2 SYDVKM. V lost 6 bases, J lost 5 bases, and 6 bases stayed unmatched. The CDR3 is 14 residues long. The CDR3 DNA sequence: TGTGCCAGCAGCCTGACAGGGGGCCAGGAGACCCAGTACTTC. It translates to CASSLTGGQETQYF.

V is TRBV6-5 and J is TRBJ1-1, with TRBD1 matching over 7 bases. The J segment lost 7 bases and the V segment lost 6 bases, leaving 8 bases of the junction unmatched. Per the germline V gene, CDR1 is MNHEY and CDR2 is SVGAGI. This CDR3 is 13 amino acids long. CDR3 DNA sequence: TGTGCCAGCAGCGACAGGGATCCCGGTGAAGCTTTCTTT. Protein: CASSDRDPGEAFF.

The CDR3 reads CSVEDQGKGFTGELFF. DNA for the CDR3: TGCAGCGTTGAAGATCAGGGGAAGGGATTCACCGGGGAGCTGTTTTTT. The chain joins TRBV29-1 to TRBJ2-2, with D possibly TRBD1 on 6 matching bases. The germline gives CDR1 SQVTM, CDR2 ANQGSEA. The CDR3 runs 16 residues. Trimming left V 0 bases short and J 4 bases short, with 15 bases between.

The genes are TRBV5-6 and TRBJ2-7; D is ambiguous. This CDR3 has 11 amino acids. V lost 2 bases to trimming and J lost 4 bases, with 4 bases between them. Germline CDR1 SGHDT, CDR2 YYEEEE. The CDR3 loop is CASSFPYEQYF. The CDR3 bases are TGTGCCAGCAGCTTTCCATACGAGCAGTACTTC.

The CDR3 coding sequence is TGTGCCAGCAGCGTACACGATACCTACGAGCAGTACTTC. It translates to CASSVHDTYEQYF. The gene calls are TRBV9 and TRBJ2-7, with D hard to call. V was clipped by 1 base and J by 2 bases, with 7 bases between them. Germline CDR1 is SGDLS and CDR2 is YYNGEE. The CDR3 loop spans 13 amino acids.

The chain links TRBV19 to TRBJ1-1; the D gene is possibly TRBD1 (6 bases). This CDR3 region has 12 residues. Germline-derived CDR1 and CDR2 are LNHDA and SQIVND (reference sequence). The V and J ends lost 8 bases and 3 bases respectively, with 10 bases between them. As DNA, the CDR3 is TGTGCCAGTTGGAGGGGGGACACTGAAGCTTTCTTT. Encoded protein: CASWRGDTEAFF.

The V call is TRBV30, the J call TRBJ2-1; 10 positions agree with TRBD1. This CDR3 region has 14 residues. Germline V gives CDR1 GTSNPN, CDR2 SVGIG (reference sequence). V shed 2 bases and J 4 bases; nucleotides not matched to a gene: 2. CDR3 region: CAWSRGQGYNEQFF. CDR3 coding DNA: TGTGCCTGGAGTAGGGGACAGGGGTACAATGAGCAGTTCTTC.

This chain links TRBV7-6 with TRBJ1-1, with D perhaps matching TRBD1 (5 bases). V was shortened by 4 bases and J by 5 bases, with 11 bases between the two germline ends. Germline V gene sequence: CDR1 SGHVS, CDR2 FNYEAQ. The CDR3 length is 13 residues. CDR3 amino acids: CASSSGGGTEAFF. The CDR3 nucleotides are TGTGCCAGCAGCTCCGGGGGAGGAACTGAAGCTTTCTTT.